This T cell receptor beta chain stems from a study of blood T cell repertoires in COVID-19. Clones were sequenced by immunoSEQ multiplex PCR, and TCRdb holds only the in-frame ones, with some missing. The sample shows about 260,000 clones, 83% of them seen only once. The specimen sequenced was peripheral blood. This sequence was found in a woman aged 45-59 years who had recovered from COVID-19.

CDR3 sequence reads: CASSPGQGKWGQETQYF. The CDR3 DNA follows: TGTGCCAGCTCACCAGGACAGGGGAAATGGGGCCAAGAGACCCAGTACTTC. V is TRBV18 and J is TRBJ2-5; 9 bases align to TRBD1. The germline V gene encodes CDR1 KGHSH and CDR2 LQKENI. CDR3 size: 17 residues. V lost 2 bases and J lost 1; bases outside the gene matches: 8. The full variable domain, its missing parts supplied by reference TRBV18 and TRBJ2-5, is NAGVMQNPRHLVRRRGQEARLRCSPMKGHSHVYWYRQLPEEGLKFMVYLQKENIIDESGMPKERFSAEFPKEGPSILRIQQVVRGDSAAYFCASSPGQGKWGQETQYFGPGTRLLVL.